Described below is a single T cell receptor (beta chain) sequence and its context. Its matching antigen is unknown. V was trimmed by 4 bases and J by 5 bases, leaving 14 bases between them. CDR3 length: 14 residues. Germline loops: CDR1 SEHNR, CDR2 FQNEAQ (reference sequence). This entry comes from a study of T cell repertoires in cytomegalovirus infection. Across the whole study: Indications came from public TCR beta signatures; they pointed to CMV infection and to a matching HLA type. Study-level results: Cumulative public TCR beta family frequency identified carriers of CMV plus the relevant HLA.

Each CDR3 protein is one row after TCRdb ran MiXCR on the reads. This table has about 260,000 distinct CDR3 sequences, approximately 8.3% appearing once. The genes are TRBV7-9 and TRBJ1-1, with a possible D match to TRBD1 (6 bases). The TCR originated in a human donor in good health (CMV status not recorded). Some clones in this sample may be carry-over from other donors' samples. Sequenced: PBMCs. The CDR3 DNA reads TGTGCCAGCAGCTGGAGGGGGTTGGAGACTGAAGCTTTCTTT. This gives the protein CASSWRGLETEAFF. Supplemented by reference TRBV7-9 and TRBJ1-1, the full variable domain reads DTGVSQNPRHKITKRGQNVTFRCDPISEHNRLYWYRQTLGQGPEFLTYFQNEAQLEKSRLLSDRFSAERPKGSFSTLEIQRTEQGDSAMYLCASSWRGLETEAFFGQGTRLTVV.